This T cell receptor beta chain was captured by sequencing in a study of CD8+ T cells in alopecia areata. Extraction of RNA preceded its reverse transcription into cDNA, which served as the sequencing template. Method: immunoSEQ multiplex PCR; TCRdb's copy keeps in-frame clones and lacks some. In the table there are 120,000 or so clones, around 50% of which are singletons. Samples from alopecia areata patients were lesional scalp punch biopsies and peripheral blood. CDR3 length equals 11 residues. Germline V gene lookup returns CDR1 SQVTM and CDR2 ANQGSEA. With 0 bases removed from V and 7 bases from J, the gap between germline ends came to 7 bases.

V is TRBV29-1 and J is TRBJ2-7, with D tentatively TRBD2 (5 bases). This sequence originates from a human donor with alopecia areata. Material for sequencing was NKG2D-low CD8+ T cells sorted from blood. CDR3 loop: CSVEDEGEQYF. The DNA of the CDR3 is TGCAGCGTTGAAGATGAGGGAGAGCAGTACTTC.